A single sample gave rise to the 29 T cell receptor beta chains below, sequenced in a study of T cells in narcolepsy. Here immunoSEQ multiplex PCR was the method, and the copy in TCRdb shows in-frame clones only, minus some. The sample includes tens of thousands of clones, 70% to 90% of them seen just once. Input material: CD45RA- memory CD4+ T cells from PBMCs. The receptor set was obtained from a human donor with narcolepsy.

The chain combines TRBV19 with TRBJ2-7, with D maybe TRBD1 (5 bases). Germline CDR1 reads LNHDA; CDR2 reads SQIVND (reference sequence). V shed 7 bases and J shed 5 bases, with 12 bases lying between them. The CDR3 extends over 12 amino acids. The CDR3: CASTGLNNEQYF. The DNA of the CDR3 is TGTGCCAGTACAGGGTTAAACAACGAGCAGTACTTC.

This clone was seen once. The chain recombines TRBV30 with TRBJ2-2; D might be TRBD1 (5 bases). Trimming pared 2 bases from V and 6 bases from J, leaving 16 bases between. Germline V gene sequence: CDR1 GTSNPN, CDR2 SVGIG (reference sequence). This CDR3 spans 15 amino acids. The CDR3 loop reads CAWSWAGPSAGELFF. As DNA, the CDR3 is TGTGCCTGGAGTTGGGCAGGGCCCAGCGCCGGGGAGCTGTTTTTT.

The chain couples TRBV7-3 to TRBJ2-1; 10 nucleotides align to TRBD2. The J segment lost 7 bases and the V segment lost 3 bases, leaving 9 bases of the junction unmatched. This CDR3 has 16 residues. CDR1 is SGHTA, CDR2 FQGTGA, per germline. DNA for the CDR3: TGTGCCAGCAGCTTTACAGTAGCGGGGGGTGGTAATGAGCAGTTCTTC. The encoded protein is CASSFTVAGGGNEQFF.

The chain employs TRBV2 and TRBJ2-2, with D perhaps TRBD1 (5 bases). CDR3 length: 14 amino acids. Per the germline V gene, CDR1 is SNHLY and CDR2 is FYNNEI. V lost 2 bases to trimming and J lost 6 bases, with 10 bases between them. The CDR3 DNA reads TGTGCCAGCAGTGAAAGCTCAGGGCCCGGGGAGCTGTTTTTT. This encodes CASSESSGPGELFF.

The chain couples TRBV9 to TRBJ1-1, with 9 bases matching TRBD1. CDR3 length: 14 amino acids. Germline values: CDR1 SGDLS, CDR2 YYNGEE. Trimming took 0 bases from V and 8 from J; bases not matched to a gene: 5. The CDR3, as DNA: TGTGCCAGCAGCGTAGAGGGACAGGGTATCGAAGCTTTCTTT. It yields the protein CASSVEGQGIEAFF.

The chain links TRBV6-5 to TRBJ1-2; TRBD1 is a possible D gene (6 bases). The V gene's germline CDR1 is MNHEY and CDR2 SVGAGI. The CDR3 spans 14 residues. Trimming stripped 0 bases from V and 5 bases from J, with 10 bases between. In DNA form, the CDR3 reads TGTGCCAGCAGTTACTCCGGACAGAGATATGGCTACACCTTC. Translated, it gives CASSYSGQRYGYTF.

The chain's CDR3 is CASSSIEVYNEQFF. In DNA, the CDR3 is TGTGCCAGCAGCTCTATAGAGGTCTACAATGAGCAGTTCTTC. The V call is TRBV5-4, the J call TRBJ2-1; D is unclear. The V gene's germline CDR1 is SGHNT and CDR2 YYREEE (reference sequence). The CDR3 is 14 amino acids. V was shortened by 3 bases and J by 3 bases, with 10 bases between the two germline ends. Drawing the rest from reference TRBV5-4 and TRBJ2-1, the complete variable domain is ETGVTQSPTHLIKTRGQQVTLRCSSQSGHNTVSWYQQALGQGPQFIFQYYREEENGRGNFPPRFSGLQFPNYSSELNVNALELDDSALYLCASSSIEVYNEQFFGPGTRLTVL.

This chain connects TRBV9 to TRBJ1-1; the match to TRBD1 covers 11 bases. The J segment lost 1 base and the V segment lost 3 bases, leaving 8 bases of the junction unmatched. CDR3 length: 17 residues. Germline CDR1 is SGDLS and CDR2 is YYNGEE. CDR3 region: CASSGEGDRGTNTEAFF. CDR3 nucleotides: TGTGCCAGCAGCGGAGAAGGGGACAGGGGGACGAACACTGAAGCTTTCTTT. Complete variable domain (other parts from reference TRBV9 and TRBJ1-1): DSGVTQTPKHLITATGQRVTLRCSPRSGDLSVYWYQQSLDQGLQFLIQYYNGEERAKGNILERFSAQQFPDLHSELNLSSLELGDSALYFCASSGEGDRGTNTEAFFGQGTRLTVV.

The chain has TRBV4-2 and TRBJ2-1; TRBD1 might be the D (6 bases). Germline-derived CDR1 and CDR2 are LGHNA and YNFKEQ. The V end was cut by 4 bases, the J end by 5 bases, with 12 bases between. The length of the CDR3 is 14 residues. The CDR3 coding sequence is TGTGCCAGCAGCCCGGACAGTGATCACAATGAGCAGTTCTTC. It encodes CASSPDSDHNEQFF.

V gene TRBV11-3 combines with J gene TRBJ2-7, with 8 bases lining up with TRBD1. V lost 4 bases to trimming and J lost 3 bases; unmatched junction nucleotides: 8. The CDR3 has 15 amino acids. CDR1 is SGHNT and CDR2 is YENEEA in the germline V gene. The CDR3 reads CASSSLTGDSYEQYF. CDR3 DNA sequence: TGTGCCAGCAGCTCCTTGACAGGGGATAGCTACGAGCAGTACTTC.

The gene calls are TRBV7-9 and TRBJ1-3; D is possibly TRBD1 (5 bases). Trimming took 5 bases from V and 0 from J, leaving 20 bases between them. This CDR3 has 18 amino acids. Germline CDR1 SEHNR, CDR2 FQNEAQ (reference sequence). The CDR3 nucleotides read TGTGCCAGCAGCCCGGGGGTAGGAGGTACCATCTCTGGAAACACCATATATTTT. It is translated as CASSPGVGGTISGNTIYF. Using reference TRBV7-9 and TRBJ1-3 for the parts outside the CDR3, the full variable domain is DTGVSQNPRHKITKRGQNVTFRCDPISEHNRLYWYRQTLGQGPEFLTYFQNEAQLEKSRLLSDRFSAERPKGSFSTLEIQRTEQGDSAMYLCASSPGVGGTISGNTIYFGEGSWLTVV.

The chain combines TRBV5-1 with TRBJ2-7, with a possible D match to TRBD2 (5 bases). Between the trimmed V and J ends, which lost 6 bases and 1 base, there was a span of 14 bases. CDR3 length: 14 residues. Looked up from germline, CDR1 is SGHRS and CDR2 is YFSETQ. The CDR3 region is CASTIDDYSYEQYF. The CDR3 bases are TGCGCCAGCACCATTGATGACTATTCCTACGAGCAGTACTTC.

The chain combines TRBV7-9 with TRBJ2-2, with unresolved D. The CDR3 sequence is 10 residues long. Trimming pared 4 bases from V and 10 bases from J, leaving 4 bases between. The germline V gene has CDR1 SEHNR and CDR2 FQNEAQ (reference sequence). The CDR3 loop is CASSYKELFF. The DNA for the CDR3 is TGTGCCAGCAGCTATAAGGAGCTGTTTTTT.

In its sample, this clone was seen once. The chain joins TRBV5-1 to TRBJ2-7; 8 bases line up with TRBD1. Germline CDR1 is SGHRS and CDR2 is YFSETQ. The CDR3 sequence is 16 residues long. The V gene end was trimmed by 4 bases and the J gene end by 0 bases; junction bases not matched to a gene: 9. In DNA form, the CDR3 reads TGCGCCAGCAGCCGGGAGTGGACAGGGAGCTCCTACGAGCAGTACTTC. Its protein is CASSREWTGSSYEQYF.

J is TRBJ2-7 and V is TRBV7-9; 11 bases match TRBD1. CDR1 and CDR2 (germline): SEHNR, FQNEAQ (reference sequence). The V gene end was trimmed by 5 bases and the J gene end by 0 bases; junction bases not matched to a gene: 9. The CDR3 has 17 amino acids. The CDR3 is CASSGPAGTGGSYEQYF. Here the CDR3 DNA reads TGTGCCAGCAGCGGACCCGCCGGGACAGGGGGCTCCTACGAGCAGTACTTC.

The chain couples TRBV2 to TRBJ2-1, with a weak D call TRBD1 (6 bases). Germline CDR1 SNHLY, CDR2 FYNNEI. V lost 6 bases and J lost 6, with 9 bases in between. The CDR3 length is 12 residues. CDR3 region: CASSADSNEQFF. The CDR3 DNA reads as TGTGCCAGCAGCGCGGACAGCAATGAGCAGTTCTTC.

This clone turned up a few times. The rearrangement joins TRBV7-3 to TRBJ2-3; D may match TRBD1 or TRBD2 (5 bases each). Trimming pared 4 bases from V and 3 bases from J, leaving 11 bases between. CDR1 and CDR2 (germline): SGHTA, FQGTGA. The CDR3 spans 14 residues. The CDR3, as DNA: TGTGCCAGCAGCTGGGGGACGGCGACAGATACGCAGTATTTT. It is translated as CASSWGTATDTQYF.

CDR3 bases: TGTGCCTGGGGACAGGGGGGGGAAAAACTGTTTTTT. Translated, it gives CAWGQGGEKLFF. V gene TRBV30 combines with J gene TRBJ1-4; 10 nucleotides line up with TRBD1. The ends lost 5 bases at V and 8 bases at J; junction bases unmatched: 2. This CDR3 has 12 residues. Germline CDR1 and CDR2: GTSNPN and SVGIG (reference sequence).

The chain has TRBV11-3 and TRBJ2-3; 10 nucleotides line up with TRBD1. Unmatched junction bases numbered 5, after V lost 5 bases and J lost 3 bases. This CDR3 is 15 amino acids long. Germline CDR1 reads SGHNT; CDR2 reads YENEEA. The CDR3 bases are TGTGCCAGCAGCGTCCCGGGACAGGGGACAGATACGCAGTATTTT. It encodes CASSVPGQGTDTQYF.

In its sample, this clone was seen a few times. The chain combines TRBV4-3 with TRBJ2-7, with 11 bases matching TRBD2. J lost 3 bases, V lost 0 bases, and 1 base had no gene match. Germline CDR1 reads LGHNA; CDR2 reads YSLEER. The CDR3 consists of 15 residues. DNA for the CDR3: TGCGCCAGCAGCCAAGATACTAGCGGGGGCTACGAGCAGTACTTC. It yields the protein CASSQDTSGGYEQYF.

V usage is TRBV19 and J usage is TRBJ2-7; 11 positions match TRBD1. CDR1 is LNHDA, CDR2 SQIVND, per germline (reference sequence). V shed 5 bases, J shed 3 bases, and the junction held 6 bases outside the gene matches. The CDR3 has 15 residues. The CDR3 bases are TGTGCCAGTAGTCCGGGACAGGGGGATTTCTACGAGCAGTACTTC. The encoded protein is CASSPGQGDFYEQYF. The variable domain in full, with the rest retrieved from reference TRBV19 and TRBJ2-7, is DGGITQSPKYLFRKEGQNVTLSCEQNLNHDAMYWYRQDPGQGLRLIYYSQIVNDFQKGDIAEGYSVSREKKESFPLTVTSAQKNPTAFYLCASSPGQGDFYEQYFGPGTRLTVT.

This chain uses TRBV27 with TRBJ2-5; no clear D gene. There are 11 residues in the CDR3. Trimming took off 5 bases at V and 4 bases at J, with 5 bases between the two ends. The germline gives CDR1 MNHEY, CDR2 SMNVEV (reference sequence). This CDR3 reads CASSRGETQYF. Here the CDR3 DNA reads TGTGCCAGCAGTCGTGGAGAGACCCAGTACTTC.

The chain is built from TRBV19 and TRBJ2-7; 8 bases line up with TRBD1. This CDR3 is 14 amino acids long. J gave up 4 bases and V 6 bases, and 8 bases lay outside the gene matches. CDR1 is LNHDA and CDR2 is SQIVND in the germline V gene (reference sequence). CDR3 sequence reads: CASSPTGVSYEQYF. CDR3 nucleotide sequence: TGTGCCAGTAGCCCGACAGGGGTCTCTTACGAGCAGTACTTC.

This chain uses TRBV5-6 with TRBJ1-1; D gene uncertain. Germline CDR1 reads SGHDT; CDR2 reads YYEEEE. The V gene lost 2 bases and the J gene lost 2 bases, with 4 bases spanning the gap. The CDR3 totals 12 residues. In DNA form, the CDR3 reads TGTGCCAGCAGCTTACCTAACACTGAAGCTTTCTTT. It encodes CASSLPNTEAFF.

The V and J genes are TRBV30 and TRBJ2-5; D gene unclear. Judging by the DNA end, TRBJ2-7 fits better; the J call may be wrong. Germline CDR1 is GTSNPN and CDR2 is SVGIG (reference sequence). The CDR3 length is 11 residues. The DNA for the CDR3 is TGTGCCTGCCAAAGCACCTACGAGCAGTACTTC. Translating gives CACQSTYEQYF.

V usage is TRBV18 and J usage is TRBJ2-7, with 9 bases that match TRBD1. Germline V lookup: CDR1 KGHSH, CDR2 LQKENI. The V and J ends lost 5 bases and 2 bases, in that order; junction bases with no gene match: 7. The CDR3 extends over 15 amino acids. The CDR3 DNA reads as TGTGCCAGCTCATTTCCCGGGACAGGGACCTACGAGCAGTACTTC. Its protein is CASSFPGTGTYEQYF.

The chain links TRBV4-1 to TRBJ1-2; 7 positions agree with TRBD1. V was clipped by 5 bases and J by 2 bases; unmatched bases: 5. The CDR3 loop spans 14 amino acids. From germline, CDR1 is MGHRA and CDR2 YSYEKL. CDR3 protein: CASSDPGQNYGYTF. The CDR3 coding sequence is TGCGCCAGCAGCGATCCGGGACAGAACTATGGCTACACCTTC.

The gene calls are TRBV9 and TRBJ2-7; 10 bases align to TRBD1. The V segment lost 3 bases and the J segment 5 bases; nucleotides outside the gene matches: 8. The germline V gene has CDR1 SGDLS and CDR2 YYNGEE. The CDR3 totals 15 residues. The CDR3 DNA is TGTGCCAGCAGCGCCCGGCCGGGACAGGGGCACGAGCAGTACTTC. Residues: CASSARPGQGHEQYF. Combining the CDR3 with reference TRBV9 and TRBJ2-7 gives the whole variable domain DSGVTQTPKHLITATGQRVTLRCSPRSGDLSVYWYQQSLDQGLQFLIQYYNGEERAKGNILERFSAQQFPDLHSELNLSSLELGDSALYFCASSARPGQGHEQYFGPGTRLTVT.

The chain joins TRBV5-4 to TRBJ1-4, with D unclear. The CDR3 covers 13 residues. Between the trimmed V and J ends, which lost 7 bases and 0 bases, there was a span of 7 bases. Germline CDR1 is SGHNT and CDR2 is YYREEE (reference sequence). The CDR3 region is CASGTATNEKLFF. CDR3 bases: TGTGCCAGCGGCACGGCAACTAATGAAAAACTGTTTTTT. Together with reference TRBV5-4 and TRBJ1-4, the CDR3 gives the full variable domain: ETGVTQSPTHLIKTRGQQVTLRCSSQSGHNTVSWYQQALGQGPQFIFQYYREEENGRGNFPPRFSGLQFPNYSSELNVNALELDDSALYLCASGTATNEKLFFGSGTQLSVL.